Listed here are 31 T cell receptor beta chains from one sample, sequenced in a study of blood T cells in healthy people across ages. Alongside a J-beta primer mix, a sample-barcoded 5' primer served in a second PCR lasting roughly 6 to 11 cycles. Using its own MiXCR run on the 5' RACE reads, TCRdb lists one record per CDR3 protein. The table includes 1 million or so distinct CDR3 sequences, less than 50% detected once. Input material: blood. All receptors derive from an older woman in good health.

This chain connects TRBV9 to TRBJ2-1, with TRBD2 matching over 7 bases. Per the germline V gene, CDR1 is SGDLS and CDR2 is YYNGEE. This CDR3 has 16 amino acids. V dropped 0 bases and J dropped 4; count of bases not matched to a gene: 7. CDR3 sequence reads: CASSVGGGSGYNEQFF. DNA for the CDR3: TGTGCCAGCAGCGTAGGGGGCGGGAGCGGATACAATGAGCAGTTCTTC.

This chain joins TRBV20-1 and TRBJ2-7, with TRBD1 matching over 7 bases. The germline V gene encodes CDR1 DFQATT and CDR2 SNEGSKA (reference sequence). Trimming cost V 4 bases and J 7 bases; bases outside gene matches: 16. The CDR3 is 15 amino acids. In DNA form, the CDR3 reads TGCAGTGCTACCTCCGGGACCGGACAGGATGGGGAGCAGTACTTC. This translates into CSATSGTGQDGEQYF.

Details on this clonotype: Just one base apart from a much larger clone, this may be a read error. The J gene is TRBJ1-1, the V gene TRBV27; D unresolved. The CDR3 is made up of 11 amino acids. Germline CDR1 and CDR2: MNHEY and SMNVEV (reference sequence). Trimming stripped 6 bases from V and 1 base from J, with 3 bases between. Written as DNA, the CDR3 is TGTGCCAGCAGGTGGAACACTGAAGCTTTCTTT. Residues: CASRWNTEAFF.

J is TRBJ2-5 and V is TRBV6-5; TRBD2 agrees at 12 bases. The CDR3 has 16 residues. After removal of 4 bases from V and 4 bases from J, the junction contained 7 bases not matched to a gene. The germline V gene encodes CDR1 MNHEY and CDR2 SVGAGI. The CDR3 DNA is TGTGCCAGCAGTTCATGGACTAGCGGGATGGTAGAGACCCAGTACTTC. This sequence encodes CASSSWTSGMVETQYF.

J is TRBJ2-4 and V is TRBV7-2, with TRBD1 as a possible D gene (6 bases). Between the trimmed V and J ends, which lost 1 base and 7 bases, there was a span of 20 bases. The CDR3 covers 17 residues. Germline assignment: CDR1 SGHTA and CDR2 FQGNSA. Here the CDR3 reads CASSLGWVRTRGNIQYF. CDR3 DNA sequence: TGTGCCAGCAGCTTAGGTTGGGTCAGGACAAGGGGGAACATTCAGTACTTC.

The rearrangement uses TRBV2 and TRBJ2-1; 8 nucleotides align to TRBD2. Germline values: CDR1 SNHLY, CDR2 FYNNEI. J gave up 6 bases and V 8 bases, and 6 bases lay outside the gene matches. This CDR3 region has 13 residues. The CDR3: CASVAGSRNEQFF. The CDR3 coding sequence is TGTGCCAGCGTAGCGGGGTCTCGCAATGAGCAGTTCTTC.

CDR3 in amino acids: CASSFGLAGERISYNEQFF. The CDR3 nucleotides are TGCGCCAGCAGCTTTGGACTAGCGGGAGAACGTATCTCCTACAATGAGCAGTTCTTC. The chain joins TRBV5-1 to TRBJ2-1; TRBD2 agrees at 13 bases. With 2 bases clipped from V and 0 bases from J, the junction kept 8 bases outside the gene matches. This CDR3 comprises 19 residues. Germline V gene lookup returns CDR1 SGHRS and CDR2 YFSETQ.

This chain connects TRBV6-5 to TRBJ2-7; D perhaps matches TRBD2 (5 bases). Germline CDR1 reads MNHEY; CDR2 reads SVGAGI. This CDR3 has 15 amino acids. The V end was cut by 6 bases, the J end by 2 bases, with 17 bases between. CDR3 amino acids: CASSPCETKTYEQYF. The CDR3 nucleotides are TGTGCCAGCAGCCCCTGCGAGACTAAAACCTACGAGCAGTACTTC.

The V and J genes are TRBV20-1 and TRBJ1-1, with D perhaps TRBD1 (5 bases). The CDR3 runs to 14 residues. Germline V lookup: CDR1 DFQATT, CDR2 SNEGSKA (reference sequence). Trimming shortened V by 6 bases and J by 11 bases, and 25 bases separated the two germline ends. CDR3 bases: TGCAGTGCAAAGGGACCTCCAAAGGGTTTCGCGGCTTTCTTT. The encoded protein is CSAKGPPKGFAAFF.

This clonotype was counted ten times or more. J is TRBJ2-5 and V is TRBV21-1; whether TRBD2, the table's D call, matches the DNA was not checked. TRBV21-1 is annotated as a pseudogene. The CDR3 is 15 amino acids. In nucleotides, the CDR3 is TGTGCCAGCAGCCCTGAGCGGGGAAAGAGAGAGACCCAGTACTTC. It is translated as CASSPERGKRETQYF.

The rearrangement uses TRBV28 and TRBJ1-5; 10 nucleotides align to TRBD1. With V trimmed by 5 bases and J by 5 bases, 3 bases remained unmatched. Germline CDR1 and CDR2: MDHEN and SYDVKM. The CDR3 contains 14 residues. The DNA for the CDR3 is TGTGCCAGCAGTCGGGACAGGGGTTATCAGCCCCAGCATTTT. The encoded protein is CASSRDRGYQPQHF. Full variable domain (rest looked up from reference TRBV28 and TRBJ1-5): DVKVTQSSRYLVKRTGEKVFLECVQDMDHENMFWYRQDPGLGLRLIYFSYDVKMKEKGDIPEGYSVSREKKERFSLILESASTNQTSMYLCASSRDRGYQPQHFGDGTRLSIL.

CDR3 in DNA: TGTGCCAGCAGCCAAGTAGCAGGGGGCCTCAGTAGGTCCTACAATGAGCAGTTCTTC. Residues: CASSQVAGGLSRSYNEQFF. This chain uses TRBV14 with TRBJ2-1; TRBD1 agrees at 8 bases. The V and J ends lost 1 base and 1 base, in that order; junction bases with no gene match: 12. Germline assignment: CDR1 SGHDN and CDR2 FVKESK. This CDR3 contains 19 residues.

This clonotype is a singleton in its sample. This likely came from a read error, as a far larger clone is one base away. The chain links TRBV9 to TRBJ2-1; D is uncertain. CDR3 length: 12 residues. The ends were cut back, 4 bases at V and 4 bases at J, with 6 bases in the middle. From germline, CDR1 is SGDLS and CDR2 YYNGEE. CDR3 protein: CASSPFYNEQFF. The DNA for the CDR3 is TGTGCCAGCAGCCCCTTTTACAATGAGCAGTTCTTC.

The chain links TRBV20-1 to TRBJ2-5; TRBD2 agrees at 7 bases. Germline V gene lookup returns CDR1 DFQATT and CDR2 SNEGSKA (reference sequence). This CDR3 has 16 residues. V lost 6 bases and J lost 11; bases outside the gene matches: 24. In DNA form, the CDR3 reads TGCAGTGCCCCCACCGCGGCTAGCGGAAATGTGGGAGAGCAGTACTTC. Protein: CSAPTAASGNVGEQYF.

V is TRBV7-8 and J is TRBJ1-4; D is perhaps TRBD1 (6 bases). The CDR3 length is 16 residues. The germline V gene encodes CDR1 SGHVS and CDR2 FQNEAQ. V dropped 5 bases and J dropped 10 bases, with 23 bases sitting between them. The CDR3 is CASSVTMGGGSGKLFF. CDR3 bases: TGTGCCAGCAGCGTGACAATGGGCGGGGGCTCGGGAAAACTGTTTTTT.

The chain has TRBV10-2 and TRBJ2-3, with 11 bases that match TRBD2. From germline, CDR1 is WSHSY and CDR2 SAAADI. CDR3 length equals 15 residues. J was trimmed by 2 bases and V by 10 bases; bases with no gene match: 8. CDR3 in amino acids: CATIGTSGYTDTQYF. As DNA, the CDR3 is TGCGCCACAATAGGGACTAGCGGCTACACAGATACGCAGTATTTT.

V is TRBV6-6 and J is TRBJ1-2; D gene unclear. Germline lookup yields CDR1 MNHNY and CDR2 SVGAGI (reference sequence). The CDR3 totals 15 residues. V lost 5 bases and J lost 0, with 13 bases in between. In nucleotides, the CDR3 is TGTGCCAGCAGTAATACTTGGACTCCTAACTATGGCTACACCTTC. It encodes CASSNTWTPNYGYTF.

The chain combines TRBV15 with TRBJ2-3, with a weak D call TRBD2 (6 bases). Looked up from germline, CDR1 is LNHNV and CDR2 is YYDKDF (reference sequence). Trimming shortened V by 0 bases and J by 4 bases, and 11 bases separated the two germline ends. CDR3 length: 15 amino acids. The CDR3 sequence: CATSRDHPSADTQYF. The DNA for the CDR3 is TGTGCCACCAGCAGAGATCACCCTAGCGCAGATACGCAGTATTTT.

Of note for this clonotype: A read error may be the cause here, since a much bigger clone is one base away. The rearrangement uses TRBV27 and TRBJ2-3; D gene unclear. The CDR3 consists of 14 residues. Trimming took off 3 bases at V and 2 bases at J, with 9 bases between the two ends. The germline gives CDR1 MNHEY, CDR2 SMNVEV (reference sequence). The CDR3 bases are TGTGCCAGCAGTTTGGTTTCCCACACAGATACGCAGTATTTT. This codes for CASSLVSHTDTQYF.

The rearrangement uses TRBV3-1 and TRBJ1-6; D gene ambiguous. V was clipped by 3 bases and J by 5 bases, with 5 bases between them. The V gene's germline CDR1 is LGHDT and CDR2 YNNKEL (reference sequence). This CDR3 has 13 residues. The CDR3 spells CASSQQDNSPLHF. CDR3 DNA sequence: TGTGCCAGCAGCCAGCAGGATAATTCACCCCTCCACTTT.

V is TRBV20-1 and J is TRBJ2-1; D unclear. Trimming shortened V by 5 bases and J by 6 bases, and 14 bases separated the two germline ends. The CDR3 is 13 residues long. Germline CDR1 reads DFQATT; CDR2 reads SNEGSKA (reference sequence). CDR3: CSAVGNLTNEQFF. The CDR3 DNA is TGCAGTGCTGTGGGAAATCTAACCAATGAGCAGTTCTTC.

This clonotype was seen only once. The gene calls are TRBV7-2 and TRBJ2-5; TRBD1 is a possible D gene (6 bases). The CDR3 sequence is 15 residues long. Deletions cut 7 bases from V and 4 bases from J, with 19 bases between. Germline CDR1 is SGHTA and CDR2 is FQGNSA. The CDR3 DNA sequence: TGTGCCAGCATCAAGCTTATAGCCAGGGGAGAGACCCAGTACTTC. This gives the protein CASIKLIARGETQYF. The variable domain in full, with the rest retrieved from reference TRBV7-2 and TRBJ2-5, is GAGVSQSPSNKVTEKGKDVELRCDPISGHTALYWYRQSLGQGLEFLIYFQGNSAPDKSGLPSDRFSAERTGGSVSTLTIQRTQQEDSAVYLCASIKLIARGETQYFGPGTRLLVL.

V gene TRBV6-5 combines with J gene TRBJ2-1; 7 bases fit TRBD2. From germline, CDR1 is MNHEY and CDR2 SVGAGI. The CDR3 has 17 residues. Germline trimming cut 0 bases from V and 1 base from J; bases unmatched to any gene: 6. CDR3 sequence reads: CASSYSSGTLSYNEQFF. CDR3 in DNA: TGTGCCAGCAGTTACTCGAGCGGGACTCTATCCTACAATGAGCAGTTCTTC.

About this clonotype: An end of the junction does not agree with germline; a read error may underlie this. The chain links TRBV6-5 to TRBJ2-7; 11 bases fit TRBD2. Germline-derived CDR1 and CDR2 are MNHEY and SVGAGI. CDR3 size: 16 residues. The CDR3 protein is CASSNSGTSGSYEQYF. The CDR3 DNA reads as TGTGCCAGCAGTAACTCTGGGACTAGCGGCTCCTACGAGCAGTACTTC.

V gene TRBV9 combines with J gene TRBJ2-7; 7 bases line up with TRBD2. The CDR3 runs to 14 residues. V shed 0 bases and J 5 bases; nucleotides not matched to a gene: 5. Germline CDR1 is SGDLS and CDR2 is YYNGEE. For the CDR3, the DNA is TGTGCCAGCAGCGTAGGAGCTAGCGGCAACGAGCAGTACTTC. Residues: CASSVGASGNEQYF.

This clonotype was picked up a small number of times. The chain has TRBV5-6 and TRBJ2-3; 11 bases align to TRBD2. Germline CDR1 is SGHDT and CDR2 is YYEEEE. CDR3 length equals 15 residues. The V gene end was trimmed by 4 bases and the J gene end by 5 bases; junction bases not matched to a gene: 6. The DNA of the CDR3 is TGTGCCAGCAGCCGACTAGCGGGGATCCAAGATACGCAGTATTTT. This sequence encodes CASSRLAGIQDTQYF.

The chain carries TRBV20-1 and TRBJ2-5, with 7 bases fitting TRBD2. V lost 6 bases to trimming and J lost 7 bases; unmatched junction nucleotides: 14. The CDR3 contains 14 residues. The germline CDR1 and CDR2 sequences are DFQATT and SNEGSKA (reference sequence). CDR3 sequence (DNA): TGCAGTGCCACGTGGGAGGGCCAGCCAGGGACCCAGTACTTC. The encoded protein is CSATWEGQPGTQYF.

This clonotype appeared many times. The CDR3 DNA reads as TGTGCCAGCAGTCCATATAAGGTGGGAGAGACCCAGTACTTC. It translates to CASSPYKVGETQYF. The chain joins TRBV27 to TRBJ2-5; D not resolved. Germline values: CDR1 MNHEY, CDR2 SMNVEV (reference sequence). The V end was cut by 5 bases, the J end by 4 bases, with 14 bases between. This CDR3 contains 14 residues.

This sequence joins TRBV20-1 and TRBJ2-1; 8 bases agree with TRBD2. After removal of 0 bases from V and 13 bases from J, the junction contained 14 bases not matched to a gene. Germline assignment: CDR1 DFQATT and CDR2 SNEGSKA (reference sequence). This CDR3 has 15 amino acids. The CDR3 DNA is TGCAGTGCTAGAGATCCCGGGAGGGCCGTACAAACCCAGTTCTTC. It codes for CSARDPGRAVQTQFF.

The genes are TRBV4-2 and TRBJ2-3, with TRBD2 matching 13 bases. Germline V gene lookup returns CDR1 LGHNA and CDR2 YNFKEQ. V lost 4 bases, J lost 4 bases, and 8 bases stayed unmatched. The CDR3 spans 17 residues. CDR3 sequence reads: CASSPRTSGGLPDTQYF. CDR3 bases: TGTGCCAGCAGCCCCAGGACTAGCGGGGGCCTCCCAGATACGCAGTATTTT.

The chain combines TRBV3-1 with TRBJ2-7; D is unclear. Trimming removed 4 bases from V and 6 bases from J, with 10 bases in between. The CDR3 has 12 residues. Germline-derived CDR1 and CDR2 are LGHDT and YNNKEL (reference sequence). The CDR3 bases are TGTGCCAGCAGCCCGGGTGGTCTCGAGCAGTACTTC. Translated, it gives CASSPGGLEQYF.